A selection of T cell receptor beta chains follows, all from one sample in a study of T-cell reconstitution after alpha-beta-depleted transplantation in children. TCRdb used MiXCR to reprocess the PCR reads, holding one entry per CDR3 protein. The sample shows 500,000 to 600,000 distinct CDR3 sequences, roughly 27% of them seen only once. Sequences were derived from PBMCs, sampled before TCRalphabeta/CD19-depleted stem cell transplant. The receptor set was obtained from a boy in the first two years of life with Wiskott-Aldrich syndrome, due to receive a stem cell transplant. CDR3s include the opening cysteine and the closing phenylalanine or tryptophan. Fields, in order: V gene, D gene, clone size, J gene, CDR3 DNA, CDR3 protein. D genes are given only for firm matches. The size of a clone is reported for some rows only, either as once, few or many, or as a class for expanded clones.

v_gene: TRBV2; d_gene: .; abundance: few; j_gene: TRBJ2-3; CDR3nt: TGTGCCAGCAGTTCTTTGGGGAGTAGAAAACTCCACACAGATACGCAGTATTTT; CDR3aa: CASSSLGSRKLHTDTQYF
v_gene: TRBV13; d_gene: TRBD2; abundance: .; j_gene: TRBJ2-1; CDR3nt: TGTGCCAGCAGCTTAGGGGTGGGGACTAGCGGGAGAATTCTCTACAATGAGCAGTTCTTC; CDR3aa: CASSLGVGTSGRILYNEQFF
v_gene: TRBV18; d_gene: .; abundance: few; j_gene: TRBJ1-2; CDR3nt: TGTGCCAGCTCACAGGACAGAATACTAAACTATGGCTACACCTTC; CDR3aa: CASSQDRILNYGYTF
v_gene: TRBV20-1; d_gene: TRBD2; abundance: few; j_gene: TRBJ2-1; CDR3nt: TGCAGTGCTCGGAAGCCGGGACTAGGACGCAATGAGCAGTTCTTC; CDR3aa: CSARKPGLGRNEQFF
v_gene: TRBV20-1; d_gene: TRBD2; abundance: .; j_gene: TRBJ2-1; CDR3nt: TGCAGTGCTAGATTAAGCGGGAGAGGCAATGAGCAGTTCTTC; CDR3aa: CSARLSGRGNEQFF
v_gene: TRBV24-1; d_gene: TRBD1; abundance: few; j_gene: TRBJ2-7; CDR3nt: TGTGCCACCAGCCGCGCCGGGACAGGGAATTCCGAGCAGTACTTC; CDR3aa: CATSRAGTGNSEQYF
v_gene: TRBV11-3; d_gene: TRBD2; abundance: .; j_gene: TRBJ2-1; CDR3nt: TGTGCCAGCAGCCCCACTAGCGGCACTCAGTTCTTC; CDR3aa: CASSPTSGTQFF
v_gene: TRBV10-3; d_gene: TRBD2; abundance: .; j_gene: TRBJ2-1; CDR3nt: TGTGCCATCAGAAATACTAGCGGGAGTAGTAATGAGCAGTTCTTC; CDR3aa: CAIRNTSGSSNEQFF
v_gene: TRBV12-3/TRBV12-4; d_gene: .; abundance: few; j_gene: TRBJ1-5; CDR3nt: TGTGCCAGCAGCCCTGGGGCTAGCAATCAGCCCCAGCATTTT; CDR3aa: CASSPGASNQPQHF
v_gene: TRBV5-1; d_gene: .; abundance: .; j_gene: TRBJ2-3; CDR3nt: TGCGCCAGCAGCCGTGCGGGCCTATGGAAGTTTCGGTATTTT; CDR3aa: CASSRAGLWKFRYF
v_gene: TRBV5-1; d_gene: TRBD1; abundance: .; j_gene: TRBJ2-6; CDR3nt: TGCGCCAGCAGCCTGGACAGGGGAGCTGGGGCCAACGTCCTGACTTTC; CDR3aa: CASSLDRGAGANVLTF
v_gene: TRBV10-3; d_gene: TRBD2; abundance: .; j_gene: TRBJ2-1; CDR3nt: TGTGCCATCAGTGTGACTAGCGAGGATGAGCAGTTCTTC; CDR3aa: CAISVTSEDEQFF
v_gene: TRBV9; d_gene: .; abundance: .; j_gene: TRBJ2-7; CDR3nt: TGTGCCAGCAGCGTAGCTCTCGGCACCCCCTACGAGCAGTACTTC; CDR3aa: CASSVALGTPYEQYF
v_gene: TRBV27; d_gene: .; abundance: .; j_gene: TRBJ2-7; CDR3nt: TGTGCCAGTCGAGGCCACGGGAGCTCCTACGAGCAGTACTTC; CDR3aa: CASRGHGSSYEQYF
v_gene: TRBV25-1; d_gene: .; abundance: few; j_gene: TRBJ2-2; CDR3nt: TGTGCCAGCAGTGAAGTCAGGGACACCGGGGAGCTGTTTTTT; CDR3aa: CASSEVRDTGELFF
v_gene: TRBV20-1; d_gene: .; abundance: .; j_gene: TRBJ2-2; CDR3nt: TGCAGTGCTAGAGATTCGGACAGGAACACCGGGGAGCTGTTTTTT; CDR3aa: CSARDSDRNTGELFF
v_gene: TRBV7-9; d_gene: .; abundance: .; j_gene: TRBJ2-3; CDR3nt: TGTGCCAGCAAGCTTGGGTCGAGTGCGCAGTATTTT; CDR3aa: CASKLGSSAQYF
v_gene: TRBV20-1; d_gene: TRBD1; abundance: .; j_gene: TRBJ2-3; CDR3nt: TGCAGTGCTAGACTGACAGGGCCCACAGATACGCAGTATTTT; CDR3aa: CSARLTGPTDTQYF
v_gene: TRBV12-3/TRBV12-4; d_gene: TRBD1; abundance: few; j_gene: TRBJ2-1; CDR3nt: TGTGCCAGCAGCCCTGACAGGGGTAGGCAGTTCTTC; CDR3aa: CASSPDRGRQFF
v_gene: TRBV11-1; d_gene: .; abundance: .; j_gene: TRBJ1-1; CDR3nt: TGTGCCAGCAGCTTTGGCGAGTGGCGGTACACTGAAGCTTTCTTT; CDR3aa: CASSFGEWRYTEAFF
v_gene: TRBV12-3/TRBV12-4; d_gene: .; abundance: .; j_gene: TRBJ2-1; CDR3nt: TGTGCCAGCAGTTTGGACCTAGTTTACAATGAGCAGTTCTTC; CDR3aa: CASSLDLVYNEQFF
v_gene: TRBV20-1; d_gene: TRBD2; abundance: .; j_gene: TRBJ2-1; CDR3nt: TGCAGTGCTAGAGTTGCTGTTCGCCGGACTAGCGGGTCCAATGAGCAGTTCTTC; CDR3aa: CSARVAVRRTSGSNEQFF
v_gene: TRBV10-3; d_gene: TRBD1; abundance: few; j_gene: TRBJ2-3; CDR3nt: TGTGCCATCAGCCGGACAGGGAACGATGCAGATACGCAGTATTTT; CDR3aa: CAISRTGNDADTQYF
v_gene: TRBV3-1; d_gene: TRBD1; abundance: .; j_gene: TRBJ1-6; CDR3nt: TGTGCCAGCAGCCCCAACGCCATGGGACAGCCAGATAATTCACCCCTCCACTTT; CDR3aa: CASSPNAMGQPDNSPLHF
v_gene: TRBV6-1; d_gene: TRBD1; abundance: few; j_gene: TRBJ1-4; CDR3nt: TGTGCCAGCAGGGAGCTGGCAGGGGGGAGATCTACTAATGAAAAACTGTTTTTT; CDR3aa: CASRELAGGRSTNEKLFF
v_gene: TRBV9; d_gene: .; abundance: .; j_gene: TRBJ2-3; CDR3nt: TGTGCCAGCAGCGTTCGGTCGATGAGCACAGATACGCAGTATTTT; CDR3aa: CASSVRSMSTDTQYF
v_gene: TRBV12-3/TRBV12-4; d_gene: TRBD1; abundance: .; j_gene: TRBJ2-2; CDR3nt: TGTGCCAGCAGTTTGGGACAGCAAACCGGGGAGCTGTTTTTT; CDR3aa: CASSLGQQTGELFF